This T cell receptor (beta chain) was captured in a study of blood T cell repertoires in COVID-19. Study-wide context: Sites in the United States, Italy and Spain provided acute and convalescent COVID-19 samples. T cells, B-cell-depleted T cells, or PBMCs supplied cDNA or gDNA.

Germline V gene lookup returns CDR1 LNHNV and CDR2 YYDKDF (reference sequence). Between the trimmed V and J ends, which lost 5 bases and 0 bases, there was a span of 10 bases. The CDR3 spans 15 residues. In the authors' methods: Amplification from reference gene primers served as the basis for estimated nucleated cell counts. The assay was immunoSEQ multiplex PCR, and TCRdb's table has in-frame clones only and misses some. V and J calls and clone size follow that table, whereas D and trimming were derived from the DNA. The data contain around 65,000 clones, roughly 80% of them singletons. This chain uses TRBV15 with TRBJ1-4; weak D call: TRBD1 (5 bases). The sequenced material came from peripheral blood. The receptor comes from a man aged 55 to 70 with acute or convalescent COVID-19. CDR3 in amino acids: CATSAGGATNEKLFF. DNA of the CDR3: TGTGCCACCAGCGCCGGGGGGGCAACTAATGAAAAACTGTTTTTT.